These 12 T cell receptor beta chains came from one sample sequenced in a study of control samples from healthy donors and cancer patients. Using immunoSEQ multiplex PCR, the repertoire was profiled, and TCRdb retains in-frame clones only, with some absent. The sample consists of about 98,000 clones, around three quarters of them appearing once. The sample comprised blood. These receptors came from a woman in her twenties or thirties in good health.

Only a few counts were recorded for this clone. V gene TRBV19 combines with J gene TRBJ2-1; D not certain. The CDR3 has 12 amino acids. Germline V gene sequence: CDR1 LNHDA, CDR2 SQIVND (reference sequence). V shed 4 bases and J shed 6 bases, with 7 bases lying between them. In DNA form, the CDR3 reads TGTGCCAGTAGTACAGTGTCCAATGAGCAGTTCTTC. Residues: CASSTVSNEQFF. Together with reference TRBV19 and TRBJ2-1, the CDR3 gives the full variable domain: DGGITQSPKYLFRKEGQNVTLSCEQNLNHDAMYWYRQDPGQGLRLIYYSQIVNDFQKGDIAEGYSVSREKKESFPLTVTSAQKNPTAFYLCASSTVSNEQFFGPGTRLTVL.

The chain uses TRBV6-6 and TRBJ1-5; D perhaps matches TRBD1 (5 bases). This CDR3 has 14 amino acids. The germline gives CDR1 MNHNY, CDR2 SVGAGI (reference sequence). Trimming took 2 bases from V and 6 from J, leaving 11 bases between them. Here the CDR3 DNA reads TGTGCCAGCAGTTACGGGGGGGAAAGTCAGCCCCAGCATTTT. This codes for CASSYGGESQPQHF.

This clone was counted once. This chain uses TRBV19 with TRBJ1-5; weak D call: TRBD1 (6 bases). From germline, CDR1 is LNHDA and CDR2 SQIVND (reference sequence). The CDR3 loop spans 16 amino acids. V lost 1 base to trimming and J lost 4 bases, with 14 bases between them. DNA of the CDR3: TGTGCCAGTAGTATAGTTACAGGGTATTATAATCAGCCCCAGCATTTT. It yields the protein CASSIVTGYYNQPQHF.

This sequence joins TRBV3-1 (or the pseudogene TRBV3-2) and TRBJ2-2; 10 positions match TRBD1. The ends lost 2 bases at V and 6 bases at J; junction bases unmatched: 6. Germline CDR1 is LGHDT and CDR2 is YNNKEL (reference sequence). The CDR3 totals 16 residues. CDR3 loop: CASSQKTGGWAGELFF. The CDR3 DNA is TGTGCCAGCAGCCAAAAGACAGGGGGCTGGGCCGGGGAGCTGTTTTTT.

The V gene is TRBV6-5, the J gene TRBJ1-1; 8 bases are a match to TRBD1. The length of the CDR3 is 14 residues. The germline CDR1 and CDR2 sequences are MNHEY and SVGAGI. V shed 0 bases, J shed 8 bases, and the junction held 5 bases outside the gene matches. CDR3 coding DNA: TGTGCCAGCAGTTACTCGGACAGGGAGGAGGAAGCTTTCTTT. Translating it yields CASSYSDREEEAFF.

The rearrangement joins TRBV7-6 to TRBJ2-1; possibly TRBD2 for D (6 bases). Per the germline V gene, CDR1 is SGHVS and CDR2 is FNYEAQ. The CDR3 spans 16 residues. Trimming pared 4 bases from V and 5 bases from J, leaving 18 bases between. The CDR3 spells CASSSERASDNNEQFF. In nucleotides, the CDR3 is TGTGCCAGCAGCTCCGAGCGGGCTAGCGATAACAATGAGCAGTTCTTC. The full variable domain, rest sourced from reference TRBV7-6 and TRBJ2-1, is GAGVSQSPRYKVTKRGQDVALRCDPISGHVSLYWYRQALGQGPEFLTYFNYEAQQDKSGLPNDRFSAERPEGSISTLTIQRTEQRDSAMYRCASSSERASDNNEQFFGPGTRLTVL.

The chain uses TRBV7-3 and TRBJ2-3; D possibly matches TRBD1 or TRBD2 (5 bases each). The germline CDR1 and CDR2 sequences are SGHTA and FQGTGA. Trimming removed 4 bases at V and 1 base at J, with 9 bases between. CDR3 size: 14 residues. In nucleotides, the CDR3 is TGTGCCAGCAGCTCCCGGGACGGCACAGATACGCAGTATTTT. It encodes CASSSRDGTDTQYF.

The chain uses TRBV30 and TRBJ1-2; D is unresolved. The V end was cut by 2 bases, the J end by 5 bases, with 12 bases between. The CDR3 spans 13 residues. Germline CDR1 and CDR2: GTSNPN and SVGIG (reference sequence). For the CDR3, the DNA is TGTGCCTGGAGTCCCCCAGGAGGGTATGGCTACACCTTC. Encoded protein: CAWSPPGGYGYTF.

This clone was observed a single time. The chain couples TRBV7-9 to TRBJ2-5, with 11 bases lining up with TRBD2. The CDR3 totals 18 residues. Germline loops: CDR1 SEHNR, CDR2 FQNEAQ (reference sequence). With V trimmed by 3 bases and J by 1 base, 10 bases remained unmatched. The CDR3 sequence: CASSFSALAGGTQETQYF. In nucleotides, the CDR3 is TGTGCCAGCAGCTTTTCCGCCCTAGCGGGGGGAACCCAAGAGACCCAGTACTTC. Full variable domain (remainder filled in from reference TRBV7-9 and TRBJ2-5): DTGVSQNPRHKITKRGQNVTFRCDPISEHNRLYWYRQTLGQGPEFLTYFQNEAQLEKSRLLSDRFSAERPKGSFSTLEIQRTEQGDSAMYLCASSFSALAGGTQETQYFGPGTRLLVL.

This chain links TRBV28 with TRBJ2-1; no clear D gene. Germline V CDR1 and CDR2: MDHEN, SYDVKM. The CDR3 length is 14 residues. V was cut by 6 bases and J by 3 bases, with 12 bases left in between. CDR3 DNA: TGTGCCAGCAGCGCTCCTCCTATCTACAATGAGCAGTTCTTC. Translating gives CASSAPPIYNEQFF.

The chain uses TRBV20-1 and TRBJ2-3; 10 bases align to TRBD1. The CDR3 sequence is 16 residues long. Germline CDR1 is DFQATT and CDR2 is SNEGSKA (reference sequence). The trim removed 3 bases at V and 2 bases at J, leaving 8 bases unmatched. The CDR3 nucleotides are TGCAGTGCTAGTTCCGGGACAGGGGTCAACACAGATACGCAGTATTTT. It yields the protein CSASSGTGVNTDTQYF.

This CDR3 is CASSPGQGVWGNTEAFF. The CDR3 DNA reads as TGTGCCAGCAGCCCTGGACAGGGGGTTTGGGGAAACACTGAAGCTTTCTTT. The V and J genes are TRBV3-1 (or the pseudogene TRBV3-2) and TRBJ1-1, with TRBD1 matching 10 bases. Germline trimming cut 4 bases from V and 2 bases from J; bases unmatched to any gene: 10. There are 17 residues in the CDR3. Germline V gene lookup returns CDR1 LGHDT and CDR2 YNNKEL (reference sequence).